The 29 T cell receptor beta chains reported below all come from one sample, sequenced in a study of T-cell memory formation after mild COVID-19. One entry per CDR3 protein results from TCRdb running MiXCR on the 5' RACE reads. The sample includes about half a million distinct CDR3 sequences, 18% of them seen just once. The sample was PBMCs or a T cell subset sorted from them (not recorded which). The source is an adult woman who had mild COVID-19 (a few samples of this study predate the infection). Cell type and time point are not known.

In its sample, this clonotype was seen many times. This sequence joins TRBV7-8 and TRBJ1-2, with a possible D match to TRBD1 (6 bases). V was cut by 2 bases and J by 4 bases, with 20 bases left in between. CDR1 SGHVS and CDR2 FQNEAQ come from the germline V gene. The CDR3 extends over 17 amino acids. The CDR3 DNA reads TGTGCCAGCAGCTTATGGTCGCTCCGGGGGCGCGGCTATGGCTACACCTTC. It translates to CASSLWSLRGRGYGYTF.

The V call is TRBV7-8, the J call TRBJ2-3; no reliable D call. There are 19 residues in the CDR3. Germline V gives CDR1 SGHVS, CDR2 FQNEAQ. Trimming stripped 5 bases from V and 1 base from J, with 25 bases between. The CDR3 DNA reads TGTGCCAGCAGCCCACCCTGGGGTCTGAAAATTCCTCGCACAGATACGCAGTATTTT. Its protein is CASSPPWGLKIPRTDTQYF.

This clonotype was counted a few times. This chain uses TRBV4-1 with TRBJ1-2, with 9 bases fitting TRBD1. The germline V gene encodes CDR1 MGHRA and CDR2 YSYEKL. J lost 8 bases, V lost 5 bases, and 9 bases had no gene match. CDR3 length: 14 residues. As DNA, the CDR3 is TGCGCCAGCAGCGCACCGGGACAGGGCGGAGGCTACACCTTC. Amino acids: CASSAPGQGGGYTF.

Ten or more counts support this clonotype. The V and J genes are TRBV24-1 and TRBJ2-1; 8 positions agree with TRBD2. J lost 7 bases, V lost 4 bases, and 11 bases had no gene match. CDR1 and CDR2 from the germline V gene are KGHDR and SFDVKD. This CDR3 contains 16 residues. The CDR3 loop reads CATSDESAGGRNEQFF. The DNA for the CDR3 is TGTGCCACCAGTGACGAGTCGGCGGGAGGAAGGAATGAGCAGTTCTTC.

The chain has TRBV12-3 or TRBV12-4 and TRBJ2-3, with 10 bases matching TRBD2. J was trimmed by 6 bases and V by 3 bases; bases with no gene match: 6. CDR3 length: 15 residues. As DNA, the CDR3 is TGTGCCAGCAGTTTGGCCAGCGGGGGGGCTGATACGCAGTATTTT. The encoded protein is CASSLASGGADTQYF.

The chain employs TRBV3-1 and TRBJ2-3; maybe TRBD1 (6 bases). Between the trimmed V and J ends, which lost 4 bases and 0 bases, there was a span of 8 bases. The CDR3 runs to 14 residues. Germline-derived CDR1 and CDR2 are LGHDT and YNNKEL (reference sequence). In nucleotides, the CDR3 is TGTGCCAGCAGCCGCAGGGGAAGCACAGATACGCAGTATTTT. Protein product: CASSRRGSTDTQYF.

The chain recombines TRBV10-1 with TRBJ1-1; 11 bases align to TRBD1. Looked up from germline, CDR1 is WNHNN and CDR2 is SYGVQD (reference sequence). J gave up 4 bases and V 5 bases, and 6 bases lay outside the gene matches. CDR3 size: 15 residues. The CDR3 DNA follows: TGCGCCAGCAGTACCCCCGGGACAGGGGGCACTGAAGCTTTCTTT. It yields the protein CASSTPGTGGTEAFF.

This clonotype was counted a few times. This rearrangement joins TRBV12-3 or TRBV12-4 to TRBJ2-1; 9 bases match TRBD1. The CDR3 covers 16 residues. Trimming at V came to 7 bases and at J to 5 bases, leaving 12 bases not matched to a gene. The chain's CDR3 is CASTPWGTGSNNEQFF. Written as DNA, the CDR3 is TGTGCCAGCACCCCTTGGGGGACAGGGTCCAACAATGAGCAGTTCTTC.

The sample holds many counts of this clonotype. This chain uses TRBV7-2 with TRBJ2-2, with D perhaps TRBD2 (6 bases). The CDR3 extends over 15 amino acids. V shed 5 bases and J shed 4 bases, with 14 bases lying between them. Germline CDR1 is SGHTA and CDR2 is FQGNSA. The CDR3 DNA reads TGTGCCAGCAGCCTCCAGCGGAGGGGCACCGGGGAGCTGTTTTTT. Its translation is CASSLQRRGTGELFF.

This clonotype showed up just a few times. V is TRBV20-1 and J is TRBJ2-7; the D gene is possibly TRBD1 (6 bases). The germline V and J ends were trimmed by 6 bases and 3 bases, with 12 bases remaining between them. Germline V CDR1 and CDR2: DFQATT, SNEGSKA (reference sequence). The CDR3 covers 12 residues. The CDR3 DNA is TGCAGTGCAACGGACAGTTTCTACGAGCAGTACTTC. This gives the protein CSATDSFYEQYF.

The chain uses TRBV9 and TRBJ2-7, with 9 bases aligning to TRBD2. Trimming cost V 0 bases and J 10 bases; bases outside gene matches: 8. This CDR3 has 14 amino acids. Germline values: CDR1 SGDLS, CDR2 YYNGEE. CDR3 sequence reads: CASSVDLAGREQYF. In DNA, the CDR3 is TGTGCCAGCAGCGTAGATCTAGCGGGAAGAGAACAGTACTTC.

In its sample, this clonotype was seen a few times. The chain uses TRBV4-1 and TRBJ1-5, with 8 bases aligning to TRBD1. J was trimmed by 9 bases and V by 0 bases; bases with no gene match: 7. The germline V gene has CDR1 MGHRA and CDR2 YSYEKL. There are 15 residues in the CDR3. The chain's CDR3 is CASSQEETGVRPQHF. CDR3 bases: TGCGCCAGCAGCCAAGAAGAGACAGGGGTTCGGCCCCAGCATTTT.

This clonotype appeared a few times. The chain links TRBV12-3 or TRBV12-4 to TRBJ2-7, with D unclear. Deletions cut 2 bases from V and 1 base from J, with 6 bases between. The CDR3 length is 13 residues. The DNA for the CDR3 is TGTGCCAGCAGTTTACACCAGTCCTACGAGCAGTACTTC. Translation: CASSLHQSYEQYF.

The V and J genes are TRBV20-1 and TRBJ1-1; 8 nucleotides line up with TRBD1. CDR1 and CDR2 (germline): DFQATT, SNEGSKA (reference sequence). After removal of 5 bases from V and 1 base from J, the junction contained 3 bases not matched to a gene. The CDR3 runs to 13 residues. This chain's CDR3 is CSAPGQANTEAFF. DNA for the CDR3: TGCAGTGCTCCGGGACAGGCGAACACTGAAGCTTTCTTT.

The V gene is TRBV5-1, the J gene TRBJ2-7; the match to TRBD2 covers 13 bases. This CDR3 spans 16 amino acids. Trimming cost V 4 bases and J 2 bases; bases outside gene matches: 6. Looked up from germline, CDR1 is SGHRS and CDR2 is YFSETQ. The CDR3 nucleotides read TGCGCCAGCAGCGTGGGACTAGCGGGACAGGCCTACGAGCAGTACTTC. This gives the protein CASSVGLAGQAYEQYF.

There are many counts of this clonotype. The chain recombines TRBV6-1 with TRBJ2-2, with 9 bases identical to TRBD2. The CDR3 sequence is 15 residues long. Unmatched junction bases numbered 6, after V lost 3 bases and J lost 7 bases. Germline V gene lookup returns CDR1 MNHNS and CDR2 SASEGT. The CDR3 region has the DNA TGTGCCAGCAGTGACCTAGCGGGGATGGTCGGGGAGCTGTTTTTT. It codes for CASSDLAGMVGELFF.

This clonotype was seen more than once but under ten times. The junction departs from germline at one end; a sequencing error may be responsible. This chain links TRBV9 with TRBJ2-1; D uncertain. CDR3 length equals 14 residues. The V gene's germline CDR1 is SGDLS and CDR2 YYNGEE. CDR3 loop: CASNVGTSGNEQFF. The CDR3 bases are TGTGCCAGCAACGTAGGCACCTCCGGCAATGAGCAGTTCTTC.

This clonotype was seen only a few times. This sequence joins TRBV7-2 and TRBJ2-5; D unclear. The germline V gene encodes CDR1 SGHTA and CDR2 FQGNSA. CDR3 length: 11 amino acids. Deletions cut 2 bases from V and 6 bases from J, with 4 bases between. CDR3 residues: CASSLLQTQYF. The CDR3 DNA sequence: TGTGCCAGCAGCTTACTCCAGACCCAGTACTTC.

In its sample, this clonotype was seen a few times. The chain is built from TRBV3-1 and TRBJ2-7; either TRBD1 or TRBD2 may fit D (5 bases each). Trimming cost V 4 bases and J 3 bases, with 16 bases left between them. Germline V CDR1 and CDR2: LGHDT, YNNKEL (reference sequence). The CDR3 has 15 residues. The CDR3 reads CASSPTGTPGYEQYF. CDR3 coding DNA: TGTGCCAGCAGCCCTACCGGGACCCCGGGCTACGAGCAGTACTTC.

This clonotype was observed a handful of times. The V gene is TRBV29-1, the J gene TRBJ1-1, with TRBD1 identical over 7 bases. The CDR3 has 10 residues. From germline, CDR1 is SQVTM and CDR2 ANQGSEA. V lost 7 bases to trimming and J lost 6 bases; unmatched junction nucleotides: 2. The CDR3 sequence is CSAGTAEAFF. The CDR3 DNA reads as TGCAGCGCCGGGACAGCTGAAGCTTTCTTT.

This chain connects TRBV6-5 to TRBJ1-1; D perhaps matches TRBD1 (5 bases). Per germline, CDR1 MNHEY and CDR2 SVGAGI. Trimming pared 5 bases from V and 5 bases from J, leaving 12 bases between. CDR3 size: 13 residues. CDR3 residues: CASSVQGGTEAFF. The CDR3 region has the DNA TGTGCCAGCAGTGTCCAGGGTGGTACTGAAGCTTTCTTT.

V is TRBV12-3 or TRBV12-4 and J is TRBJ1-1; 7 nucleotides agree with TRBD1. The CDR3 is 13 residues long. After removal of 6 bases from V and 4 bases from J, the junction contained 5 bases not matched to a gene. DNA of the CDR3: TGTGCCAGCAGCCCCCACAGGGGCACTGAAGCTTTCTTT. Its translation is CASSPHRGTEAFF.

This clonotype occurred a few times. CDR3 residues: CASSLGGRRNQPQHF. The DNA for the CDR3 is TGTGCCAGCAGCTTGGGGGGCCGTCGCAATCAGCCCCAGCATTTT. This chain links TRBV7-2 with TRBJ1-5; weak D call: TRBD1 (6 bases). The CDR3 sequence is 15 residues long. Trimming removed 3 bases at V and 2 bases at J, with 11 bases between. From germline, CDR1 is SGHTA and CDR2 FQGNSA.

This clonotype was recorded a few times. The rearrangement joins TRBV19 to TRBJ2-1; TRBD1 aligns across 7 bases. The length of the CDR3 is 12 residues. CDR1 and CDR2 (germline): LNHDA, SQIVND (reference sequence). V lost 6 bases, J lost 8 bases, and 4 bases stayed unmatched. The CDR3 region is CASRQQGYEQFF. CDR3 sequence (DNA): TGTGCCAGTAGACAACAGGGGTATGAGCAGTTCTTC.

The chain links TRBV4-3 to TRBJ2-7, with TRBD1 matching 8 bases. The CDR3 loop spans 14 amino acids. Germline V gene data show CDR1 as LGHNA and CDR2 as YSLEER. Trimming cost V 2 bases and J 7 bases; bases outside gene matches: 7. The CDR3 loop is CASSQSQGAMEQYF. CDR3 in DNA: TGCGCCAGCAGCCAAAGTCAGGGGGCGATGGAGCAGTACTTC.

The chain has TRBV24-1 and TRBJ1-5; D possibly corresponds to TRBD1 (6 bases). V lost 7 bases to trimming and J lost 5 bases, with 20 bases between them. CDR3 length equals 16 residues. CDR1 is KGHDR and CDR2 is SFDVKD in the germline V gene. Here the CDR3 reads CATSPLPDRSHQPQHF. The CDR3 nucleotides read TGTGCCACCAGCCCCCTCCCGGACAGAAGTCATCAGCCCCAGCATTTT.

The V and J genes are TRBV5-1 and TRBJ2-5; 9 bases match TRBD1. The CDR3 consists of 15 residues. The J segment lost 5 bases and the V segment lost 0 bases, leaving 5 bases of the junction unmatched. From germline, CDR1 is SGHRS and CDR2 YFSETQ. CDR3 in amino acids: CASSLGDRVKETQYF. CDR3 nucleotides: TGCGCCAGCAGCTTGGGGGACAGGGTTAAGGAGACCCAGTACTTC.

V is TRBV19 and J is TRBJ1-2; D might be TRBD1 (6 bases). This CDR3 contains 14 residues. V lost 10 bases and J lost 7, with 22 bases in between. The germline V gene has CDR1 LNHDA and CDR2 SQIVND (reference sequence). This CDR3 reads CATQSPTGSSGYTF. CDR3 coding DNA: TGTGCCACCCAGTCTCCCACAGGGTCTAGTGGCTACACCTTC.

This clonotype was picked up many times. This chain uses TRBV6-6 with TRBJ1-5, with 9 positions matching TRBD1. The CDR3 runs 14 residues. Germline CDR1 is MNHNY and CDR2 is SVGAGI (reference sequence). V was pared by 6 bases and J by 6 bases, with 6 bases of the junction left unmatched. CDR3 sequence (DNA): TGTGCCAGCAGGGGGACAGGGCGGGGTCAGCCCCAGCATTTT. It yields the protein CASRGTGRGQPQHF.